This TCR beta chain appears in the sequencing data of a study of T cell responses to AZD1222 COVID-19 vaccine. Study findings and constraints: In a largely white British group with more females than males, clonal diversity was possibly underestimated. Spike-specific TCR breadth and depth rose after two AZD1222 doses. A reported finding is that nearly half of spike-specific TCRs target unmutated variant regions.

With respect to this clone: As yet, its antigen is unknown.

CDR1 and CDR2 from the germline V gene are SNHLY and FYNNEI. This CDR3 has 17 residues. Losses at the gene ends were 5 bases for V and 7 bases for J; bases not matched to a gene: 11. Clones were read by immunoSEQ multiplex PCR, and TCRdb kept only the in-frame ones, dropping some. Of over 150,000 clones in the sample, more than 70% were seen once. The source of this sequence is an adult in good health. The source was peripheral blood, collected on day 0 of AZD1222 vaccination. The chain joins TRBV2 to TRBJ1-4; 12 bases align to TRBD1. The CDR3 spells CASSSGTGGAAGEKLFF. The CDR3 nucleotides are TGTGCCAGCAGTTCCGGGACAGGGGGCGCCGCGGGTGAAAAACTGTTTTTT. The full variable domain, rest sourced from reference TRBV2 and TRBJ1-4, is EPEVTQTPSHQVTQMGQEVILRCVPISNHLYFYWYRQILGQKVEFLVSFYNNEISEKSEIFDDQFSVERPDGSNFTLKIRSTKLEDSAMYFCASSSGTGGAAGEKLFFGSGTQLSVL.